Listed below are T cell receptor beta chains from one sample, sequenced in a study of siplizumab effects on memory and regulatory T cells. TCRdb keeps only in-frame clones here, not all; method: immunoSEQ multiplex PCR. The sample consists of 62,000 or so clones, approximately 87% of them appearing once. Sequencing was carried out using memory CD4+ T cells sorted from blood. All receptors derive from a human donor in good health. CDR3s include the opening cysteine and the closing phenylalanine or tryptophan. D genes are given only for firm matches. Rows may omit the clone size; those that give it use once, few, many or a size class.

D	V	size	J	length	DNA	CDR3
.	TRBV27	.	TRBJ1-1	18	TGTGCCAGCTACTCCTTAATTGGGGCTGGAGGAAAGAACACTGAAGCTTTCTTT	CASYSLIGAGGKNTEAFF
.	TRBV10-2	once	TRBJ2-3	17	TGCGCCAGCAGGCCTGGCCGACAGCTTGGTAGCACAGATACGCAGTATTTT	CASRPGRQLGSTDTQYF
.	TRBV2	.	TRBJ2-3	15	TGTGCCAGCACGCGCTTAACTACTAGCACAGATACGCAGTATTTT	CASTRLTTSTDTQYF
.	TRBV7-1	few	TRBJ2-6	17	TGTGCCAGCAGCGTCAGGAGAGGACAAAGTCGGGCCAACGTCCTGACTTTC	CASSVRRGQSRANVLTF
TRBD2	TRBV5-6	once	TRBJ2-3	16	TGTGCCAGCAGCTCTGATAGCGGGATTAGGTCAGATACGCAGTATTTT	CASSSDSGIRSDTQYF
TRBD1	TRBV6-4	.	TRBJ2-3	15	TGTGCCAGCAGTGTAACAGGGGGCAGCACAGATACGCAGTATTTT	CASSVTGGSTDTQYF
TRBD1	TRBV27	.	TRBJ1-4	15	TGTGCCAGCAGTTTATTACAGGGGGGTAATGAAAAACTGTTTTTT	CASSLLQGGNEKLFF
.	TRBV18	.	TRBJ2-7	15	TGTGCCAGCTCACCGACTACTAGGGTAGGGGACGAGCAGTACTTC	CASSPTTRVGDEQYF
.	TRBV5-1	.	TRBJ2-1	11	TGCGCCAGCAGCTCGGACTGGGAGCAGTTCTTC	CASSSDWEQFF
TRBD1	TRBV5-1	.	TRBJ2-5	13	TGCGCCAGCAGCGGGGACAGCCAAGAGACCCAGTACTTC	CASSGDSQETQYF
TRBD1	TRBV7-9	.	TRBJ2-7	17	TGTGCCAGCAGCTTCCCCCGTCCCGGGACAGGGTTCAACGAGCAGTACTTC	CASSFPRPGTGFNEQYF
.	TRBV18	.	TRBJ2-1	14	TGTGCCAGCTCACTCGACAGGTCCTACAATGAGCAGTTCTTC	CASSLDRSYNEQFF
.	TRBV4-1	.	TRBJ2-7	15	TGCGCCAGCAGCCAAGCCCCAGGCCCCTCCTACGAGCAGTACTTC	CASSQAPGPSYEQYF
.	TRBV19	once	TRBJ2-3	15	TGTGCCAGTAGTAAGACTATCTGGACCACAGATACGCAGTATTTT	CASSKTIWTTDTQYF
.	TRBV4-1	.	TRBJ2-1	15	TGCGCCAGCAGCCAAGTACTATCCAGGGCTAATGAGCAGTTCTTC	CASSQVLSRANEQFF
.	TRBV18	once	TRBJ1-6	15	TGTGCCAGCTCACCACGAGGGGGTGACAATTCACCCCTCCACTTT	CASSPRGGDNSPLHF
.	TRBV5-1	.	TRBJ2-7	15	TGCGCCAGCAGCTTCGGGACACCCAACTCCTACGAGCAGTACTTC	CASSFGTPNSYEQYF
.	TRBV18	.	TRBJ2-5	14	TGTGCCAGCTCGCCGGCTGGGGGTGAGAAGACCCAGTACTTC	CASSPAGGEKTQYF
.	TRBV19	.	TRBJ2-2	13	TGTGCCAGTAGAGACTGGAACACCGGGGAGCTGTTTTTT	CASRDWNTGELFF
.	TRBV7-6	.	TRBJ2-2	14	TGTGCCAGCAGCTTGGGGACTTACACCGGGGAGCTGTTTTTT	CASSLGTYTGELFF
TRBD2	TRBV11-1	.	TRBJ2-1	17	TGTGCCAGCAGCTCCGGCGGGACTAGCGGGAGGGCCGGTGAGCAGTTCTTC	CASSSGGTSGRAGEQFF
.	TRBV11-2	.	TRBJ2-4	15	TGTGCCAGCAGCTTAGTCTGGACTGGCAAAAACATTCAGTACTTC	CASSLVWTGKNIQYF
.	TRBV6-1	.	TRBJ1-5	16	TGTGCCAGCAGTGATTATGGGGGAGGGCTGGATCAGCCCCAGCATTTT	CASSDYGGGLDQPQHF
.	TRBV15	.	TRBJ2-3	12	TGTGCCACCAGCAGAGTAACAGATACGCAGTATTTT	CATSRVTDTQYF
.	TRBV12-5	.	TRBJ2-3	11	TGTGCTAGTGGAGCGGCAGATACGCAGTATTTT	CASGAADTQYF
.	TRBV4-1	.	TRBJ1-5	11	TGCGCCAGCAGCCGCGATCAGCCCCAGCATTTT	CASSRDQPQHF
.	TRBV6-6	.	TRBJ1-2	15	TGTGCCAGCAGTAGTACCAGGGGAGCGAACTATGGCTACACCTTC	CASSSTRGANYGYTF
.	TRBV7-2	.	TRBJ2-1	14	TGTGCCAGCAGCTTAGCCGGACTACAGCATGAGCAGTTCTTC	CASSLAGLQHEQFF
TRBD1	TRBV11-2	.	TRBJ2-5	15	TGTGCCAGCAGCTTAGGGGTAGGGGGCACAGAGACCCAGTACTTC	CASSLGVGGTETQYF
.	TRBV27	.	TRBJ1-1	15	TGTGCCAGCAGTTTTTGGGGGACACTGAACACTGAAGCTTTCTTT	CASSFWGTLNTEAFF
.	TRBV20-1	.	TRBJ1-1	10	TGCAGTGCTAGAGGCGTTGAAGCTTTCTTT	CSARGVEAFF
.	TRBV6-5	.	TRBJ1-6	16	TGTGCCAGCAGTTACTCGACAACCAGGGAGGGGTCACCCCTCCACTTT	CASSYSTTREGSPLHF
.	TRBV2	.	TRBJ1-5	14	TGTGCCAGCAGTCCGGACACGAGCAATCAGCCCCAGCATTTT	CASSPDTSNQPQHF
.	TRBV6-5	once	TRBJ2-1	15	TGTGCCAGCACCCGGGCTATGAGCTCCTACAATGAGCAGTTCTTC	CASTRAMSSYNEQFF
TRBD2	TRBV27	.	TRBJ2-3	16	TGTGCCAGCAGTTTATCGACCGGGAGGGGCACAGATACGCAGTATTTT	CASSLSTGRGTDTQYF
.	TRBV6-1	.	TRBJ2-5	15	TGTGCCAGCAGTGAAGGGACGTTTGCGGGGGAGACCCAGTACTTC	CASSEGTFAGETQYF
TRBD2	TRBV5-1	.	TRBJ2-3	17	TGCGCCAGCAGCTTGGCCTACCTCGGCGGGGGGGCAGATACGCAGTATTTT	CASSLAYLGGGADTQYF
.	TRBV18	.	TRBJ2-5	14	TGTGCCAGCTCCCTTCTTGGGGCGGGCGAGACCCAGTACTTC	CASSLLGAGETQYF
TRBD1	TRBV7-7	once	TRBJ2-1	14	TGTGCCAGCAGCCGAGACAGGGTTGCCAATGAGCAGTTCTTC	CASSRDRVANEQFF
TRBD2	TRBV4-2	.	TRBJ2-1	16	TGTGCCAGCAGCCAAGATCTTGGACTAGGTAACAATGAGCAGTTCTTC	CASSQDLGLGNNEQFF
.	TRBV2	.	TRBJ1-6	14	TGTGCCAGCAGGCCGCGGGAGGGGAATTCACCCCTCCACTTT	CASRPREGNSPLHF
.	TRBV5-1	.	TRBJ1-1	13	TGCGCCAGCAGTTACCTGGGGGGGACTGAAGCTTTCTTT	CASSYLGGTEAFF
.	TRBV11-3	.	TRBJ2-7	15	TGTGCCAGCAGCCCCCGCGCGGTCTCCTCCTACGAGCAGTACTTC	CASSPRAVSSYEQYF
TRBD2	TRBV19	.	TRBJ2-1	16	TGTGCCAGTAGTCCCCCTGGAGCGGGGCATTTAAATGAGCAGTTCTTC	CASSPPGAGHLNEQFF
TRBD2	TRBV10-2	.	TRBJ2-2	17	TGCGCCAGCAGCCGACTAGCGGGAGTAGGTAGCACCGGGGAGCTGTTTTTT	CASSRLAGVGSTGELFF
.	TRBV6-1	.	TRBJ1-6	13	TGTGCCAGCGTCGACAGAAATAATTCACCCCTCCACTTT	CASVDRNNSPLHF
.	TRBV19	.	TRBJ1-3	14	TGTGCCAGCTGGCCCAGGGGCTCTGGAAACACCATATATTTT	CASWPRGSGNTIYF
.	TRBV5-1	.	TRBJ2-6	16	TGCGCCAGCAGCTTGGCTCAGAAAAATGGGGCCAACGTCCTGACTTTC	CASSLAQKNGANVLTF
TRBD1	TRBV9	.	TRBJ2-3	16	TGTGCCAGCAGCCTCCGGACAGGCGACCCCACAGATACGCAGTATTTT	CASSLRTGDPTDTQYF
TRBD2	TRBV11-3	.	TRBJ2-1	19	TGTGCCAGCAGCTTAGTGAGACTAGCGGGACATACGTACTACAATGAGCAGTTCTTC	CASSLVRLAGHTYYNEQFF
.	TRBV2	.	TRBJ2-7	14	TGTGCCAGCAGCCAGGGAAGAGGAACCTACGAGCAGTACTTC	CASSQGRGTYEQYF
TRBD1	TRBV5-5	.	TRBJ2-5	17	TGTGCCAGCAGCTTGGGTCGGGACAGGGCCCTTCGAGAGACCCAGTACTTC	CASSLGRDRALRETQYF
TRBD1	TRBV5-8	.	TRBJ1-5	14	TGTGCCAGCAATCGACAGGGCAGCAATCAGCCCCAGCATTTT	CASNRQGSNQPQHF
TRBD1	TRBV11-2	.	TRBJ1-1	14	TGTGCCAGCAGCACACAGGGGGCCTTCACTGAAGCTTTCTTT	CASSTQGAFTEAFF
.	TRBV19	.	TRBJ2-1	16	TGTGCCAGTAAGTGGTCTACCGGGACTCCGTACAATGAGCAGTTCTTC	CASKWSTGTPYNEQFF
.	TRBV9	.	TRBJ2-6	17	TGTGCCAGCAGCGTGCAGGGTAGCCGCTCTGGGGCCAACGTCCTGACTTTC	CASSVQGSRSGANVLTF
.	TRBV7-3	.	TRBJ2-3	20	TGTGCCAGCAGCCAGGCAGGCGGGCAAAAGCGGGAGACAGGGACAGATACGCAGTATTTT	CASSQAGGQKRETGTDTQYF
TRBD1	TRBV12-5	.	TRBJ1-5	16	TGTGCTAGTGGTTTGTCCGTAACAGGGGGCAATCAGCCCCAGCATTTT	CASGLSVTGGNQPQHF